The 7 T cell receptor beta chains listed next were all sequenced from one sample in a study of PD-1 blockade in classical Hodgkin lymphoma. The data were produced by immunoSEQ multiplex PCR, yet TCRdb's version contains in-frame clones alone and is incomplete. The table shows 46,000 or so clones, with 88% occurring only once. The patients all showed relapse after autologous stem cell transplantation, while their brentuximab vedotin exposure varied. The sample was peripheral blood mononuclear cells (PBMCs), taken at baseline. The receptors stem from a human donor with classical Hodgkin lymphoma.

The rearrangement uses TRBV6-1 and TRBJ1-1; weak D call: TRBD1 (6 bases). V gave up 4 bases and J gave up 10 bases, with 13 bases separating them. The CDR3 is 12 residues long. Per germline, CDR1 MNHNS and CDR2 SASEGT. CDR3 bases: TGTGCCAGCAGTGCCTCAGGGGTTAGAGCTTTCTTT. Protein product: CASSASGVRAFF.

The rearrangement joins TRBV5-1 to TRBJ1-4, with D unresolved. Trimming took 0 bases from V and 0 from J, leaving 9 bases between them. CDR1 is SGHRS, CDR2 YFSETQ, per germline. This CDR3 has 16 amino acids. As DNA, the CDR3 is TGCGCCAGCAGCTTGGCCCCCGTTGCAACTAATGAAAAACTGTTTTTT. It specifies CASSLAPVATNEKLFF.

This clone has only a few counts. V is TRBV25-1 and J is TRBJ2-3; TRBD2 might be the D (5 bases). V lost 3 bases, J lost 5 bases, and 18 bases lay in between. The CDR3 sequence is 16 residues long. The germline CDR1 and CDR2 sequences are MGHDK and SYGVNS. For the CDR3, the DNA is TGTGCCAGCAGTGAGGGAGACTTACCGAGACGAGATACGCAGTATTTT. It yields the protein CASSEGDLPRRDTQYF.

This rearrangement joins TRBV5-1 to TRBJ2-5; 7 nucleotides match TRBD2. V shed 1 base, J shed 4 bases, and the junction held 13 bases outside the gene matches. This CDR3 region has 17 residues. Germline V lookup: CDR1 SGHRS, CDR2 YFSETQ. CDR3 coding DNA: TGCGCCAGCAGCTTGCTTCCTAGCGGCACCCAATTAGAGACCCAGTACTTC. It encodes CASSLLPSGTQLETQYF.

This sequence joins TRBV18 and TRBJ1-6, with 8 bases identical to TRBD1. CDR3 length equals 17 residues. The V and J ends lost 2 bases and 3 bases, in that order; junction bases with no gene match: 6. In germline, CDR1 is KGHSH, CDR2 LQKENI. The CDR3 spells CASSPYRGDGYNSPLHF. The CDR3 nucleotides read TGTGCCAGCTCACCATACAGGGGGGACGGCTATAATTCACCCCTCCACTTT.

The CDR3 loop is CASSTGGNEQFF. CDR3 in DNA: TGTGCCAGCAGCACCGGAGGGAATGAGCAGTTCTTC. The chain couples TRBV7-6 to TRBJ2-1, with D possibly TRBD2 on 6 matching bases. CDR1 and CDR2 from the germline V gene are SGHVS and FNYEAQ. The V end was cut by 5 bases, the J end by 7 bases, with 9 bases between. The CDR3 spans 12 residues.

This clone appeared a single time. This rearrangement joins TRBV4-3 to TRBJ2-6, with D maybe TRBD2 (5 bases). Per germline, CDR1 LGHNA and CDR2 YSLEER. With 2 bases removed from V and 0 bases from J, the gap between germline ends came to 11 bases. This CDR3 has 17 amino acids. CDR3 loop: CASSQTTTASGANVLTF. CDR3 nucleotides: TGCGCCAGCAGCCAAACGACTACCGCCTCTGGGGCCAACGTCCTGACTTTC.